The 27 T cell receptor beta chains listed next were all sequenced from one sample in a study. Using its own MiXCR run on the 5' RACE reads, TCRdb lists one record per CDR3 protein. The sample lists 62,000 or so distinct CDR3 sequences, roughly 28% occurring once. Tregs were sorted as CD4+CD25+CD127-/low cells. The sequenced material came from tumor-infiltrating Tregs sorted from the breast tumor. The receptor source for this set is a female donor with breast cancer.

This clonotype turned up a few times. The chain's CDR3 is CATSRDKGFTGELFF. CDR3 DNA sequence: TGTGCCACCAGCAGAGATAAGGGGTTCACCGGGGAGCTGTTTTTT. This chain joins TRBV15 and TRBJ2-2, with TRBD1 as a possible D gene (5 bases). Germline V gene lookup returns CDR1 LNHNV and CDR2 YYDKDF (reference sequence). The CDR3 contains 15 residues. Trimming removed 0 bases at V and 4 bases at J, with 9 bases between.

In its sample, this clonotype was seen many times. J is TRBJ1-1 and V is TRBV20-1, with TRBD1 matching 7 bases. This CDR3 region has 17 residues. V dropped 1 base and J dropped 0; count of bases not matched to a gene: 11. Germline V gene lookup returns CDR1 DFQATT and CDR2 SNEGSKA (reference sequence). The CDR3 reads CSARGRDRVHMNTEAFF. The CDR3 DNA follows: TGCAGTGCTAGAGGACGAGACAGGGTTCATATGAACACTGAAGCTTTCTTT.

This clonotype was recorded at least ten times. The chain joins TRBV6-5 to TRBJ2-7; the match to TRBD1 covers 8 bases. The CDR3 totals 16 residues. Germline lookup yields CDR1 MNHEY and CDR2 SVGAGI. V lost 3 bases and J lost 5; bases outside the gene matches: 12. The CDR3 nucleotides are TGTGCCAGCAGTTATTCCAAGAGACAGGGGAAGAACGAGCAGTACTTC. Translation gives CASSYSKRQGKNEQYF.

The chain carries TRBV27 and TRBJ2-1, with TRBD2 matching 11 bases. V dropped 3 bases and J dropped 5; count of bases not matched to a gene: 3. Germline V gene lookup returns CDR1 MNHEY and CDR2 SMNVEV (reference sequence). The CDR3 covers 15 residues. CDR3 nucleotide sequence: TGTGCCAGCAGTTTTTCTAGCGGGAGGAACAATGAGCAGTTCTTC. Its translation: CASSFSSGRNNEQFF.

The chain is built from TRBV7-2 and TRBJ1-2, with 10 positions matching TRBD1. CDR1 is SGHTA and CDR2 is FQGNSA in the germline V gene. The J segment lost 4 bases and the V segment lost 2 bases, leaving 4 bases of the junction unmatched. The CDR3 has 15 residues. The CDR3 nucleotides read TGTGCCAGCAGCTTACAGACAGGGGGCGGCTATGGCTACACCTTC. It yields the protein CASSLQTGGGYGYTF.

This clonotype was observed many times. The chain couples TRBV11-2 to TRBJ2-1; D not certain. Germline V lookup: CDR1 SGHAT, CDR2 FQNNGV. The CDR3 contains 14 residues. V lost 3 bases and J 2 bases, leaving 8 bases between the germline ends. This CDR3 reads CASSLGLAYNEQFF. CDR3 coding DNA: TGTGCCAGCAGCTTGGGTCTAGCCTACAATGAGCAGTTCTTC.

This clonotype has a handful of counts. This chain joins TRBV14 and TRBJ2-1, with 9 bases aligning to TRBD2. This CDR3 spans 15 amino acids. From germline, CDR1 is SGHDN and CDR2 FVKESK. The V gene end was trimmed by 1 base and the J gene end by 4 bases; junction bases not matched to a gene: 2. CDR3 residues: CASSQGLADYNEQFF. Written as DNA, the CDR3 is TGTGCCAGCAGCCAAGGACTAGCGGATTACAATGAGCAGTTCTTC.

In this sample, this clonotype turned up many times. The chain joins TRBV20-1 to TRBJ1-1, with no clear D. Trimming cost V 1 base and J 4 bases, with 7 bases left between them. The germline V gene encodes CDR1 DFQATT and CDR2 SNEGSKA (reference sequence). The CDR3 has 12 amino acids. The CDR3 region has the DNA TGCAGTGCTAGAGTGCTATCCACTGAAGCTTTCTTT. Translation gives CSARVLSTEAFF.

This clonotype appeared many times. V usage is TRBV9 and J usage is TRBJ1-2, with TRBD1 identical over 8 bases. J gave up 4 bases and V 3 bases, and 5 bases lay outside the gene matches. The CDR3 has 14 residues. Germline loops: CDR1 SGDLS, CDR2 YYNGEE. The CDR3 is CASSAGTGPYGYTF. CDR3 bases: TGTGCCAGCAGCGCCGGGACAGGTCCCTATGGCTACACCTTC.

In DNA form, the CDR3 reads TGTGCCTGGAGTGTCAGCTCGAACACTGAAGCTTTCTTT. Its protein is CAWSVSSNTEAFF. V gene TRBV30 combines with J gene TRBJ1-1; D is uncertain. Trimming cost V 0 bases and J 1 base, with 6 bases left between them. This CDR3 spans 13 amino acids. CDR1 is GTSNPN and CDR2 is SVGIG in the germline V gene (reference sequence).

The V gene is TRBV5-1, the J gene TRBJ2-2; 12 nucleotides agree with TRBD2. Germline assignment: CDR1 SGHRS and CDR2 YFSETQ. The V segment lost 0 bases and the J segment 6 bases; nucleotides outside the gene matches: 0. CDR3 size: 15 residues. Here the CDR3 reads CASSLGLAGAGELFF. The CDR3 bases are TGCGCCAGCAGCTTGGGACTAGCGGGAGCCGGGGAGCTGTTTTTT. Complete variable domain (other parts from reference TRBV5-1 and TRBJ2-2): KAGVTQTPRYLIKTRGQQVTLSCSPISGHRSVSWYQQTPGQGLQFLFEYFSETQRNKGNFPGRFSGRQFSNSRSEMNVSTLELGDSALYLCASSLGLAGAGELFFGEGSRLTVL.

This chain connects TRBV9 to TRBJ1-3, with a tentative D call TRBD1 (6 bases). The CDR3 contains 14 residues. The germline V gene encodes CDR1 SGDLS and CDR2 YYNGEE. V shed 3 bases and J shed 2 bases, with 9 bases lying between them. The CDR3 spells CASSDRVTGNTIYF. The CDR3 DNA is TGTGCCAGCAGCGACAGGGTGACTGGAAACACCATATATTTT.

V usage is TRBV7-9 and J usage is TRBJ1-2, with TRBD1 matching over 7 bases. Germline-derived CDR1 and CDR2 are SEHNR and FQNEAQ (reference sequence). Trimming at V came to 4 bases and at J to 7 bases, leaving 9 bases not matched to a gene. The CDR3 is 14 amino acids. The CDR3 here is CASSSGQAGGGYTF. The CDR3 DNA follows: TGTGCCAGCAGCTCCGGACAGGCGGGGGGTGGCTACACCTTC.

Comment on this clonotype: Being one base from a much bigger clone, this may be a read error. The chain carries TRBV7-2 and TRBJ1-5; D unresolved. Germline V gene data show CDR1 as SGHTA and CDR2 as FQGNSA. V lost 4 bases, J lost 5 bases, and 9 bases lay in between. The CDR3 length is 13 residues. CDR3 in DNA: TGTGCCAGCAGCTCATTGATCGATCAGCCCCAGCATTTT. Its translation is CASSSLIDQPQHF.

This chain uses TRBV15 with TRBJ1-2, with TRBD1 as a possible D gene (5 bases). The germline CDR1 and CDR2 sequences are LNHNV and YYDKDF (reference sequence). There are 12 residues in the CDR3. Trimming removed 8 bases from V and 2 bases from J, with 9 bases in between. CDR3 bases: TGTGCCACCCCCCAGGGAAACTATGGCTACACCTTC. It codes for CATPQGNYGYTF.

The chain joins TRBV7-9 to TRBJ2-2; D unclear. Germline CDR1 and CDR2: SEHNR and FQNEAQ (reference sequence). CDR3 length equals 16 residues. Trimming took off 3 bases at V and 2 bases at J, with 13 bases between the two ends. The chain's CDR3 is CASSFGSVFNTGELFF. In DNA form, the CDR3 reads TGTGCCAGCAGCTTTGGTTCGGTCTTTAACACCGGGGAGCTGTTTTTT.

As regards this clonotype: Because it lacks the conserved phenylalanine or tryptophan at the end, this CDR3 is likely a read error. V usage is TRBV5-1 and J usage is TRBJ1-4; 8 bases are a match to TRBD1. The length of the CDR3 is 14 residues. Looked up from germline, CDR1 is SGHRS and CDR2 is YFSETQ. J was trimmed by 7 bases and V by 2 bases; bases with no gene match: 4. In DNA, the CDR3 is TGCGCCAGCAGCTTCGGACAGGGTGGTGAAAAACTGTTTCTT. Translating it yields CASSFGQGGEKLFL.

Details on this clonotype: Just one base apart from a much larger clone, this may be a read error. The V and J genes are TRBV15 and TRBJ2-5; 9 positions agree with TRBD1. CDR1 LNHNV and CDR2 YYDKDF come from the germline V gene (reference sequence). The CDR3 totals 14 residues. Trimming at V came to 10 bases and at J to 7 bases, leaving 13 bases not matched to a gene. The CDR3 spells CAIQRDRVWGTQYF. The CDR3 DNA follows: TGTGCCATCCAACGGGACAGGGTGTGGGGGACCCAGTACTTC.

This clonotype was counted at least ten times. V usage is TRBV4-3 and J usage is TRBJ1-2, with D perhaps TRBD1 (5 bases). V dropped 2 bases and J dropped 0 bases, with 19 bases sitting between them. CDR1 and CDR2 (germline): LGHNA, YSLEER. CDR3 length equals 18 residues. For the CDR3, the DNA is TGCGCCAGCAGCCAAAACCACGACCGGGGGAAGTCTAACTATGGCTACACCTTC. As protein: CASSQNHDRGKSNYGYTF.

This clonotype was picked up many times. The J gene is TRBJ2-4, the V gene TRBV20-1; TRBD1 is a possible D gene (5 bases). CDR1 is DFQATT, CDR2 SNEGSKA, per germline (reference sequence). The CDR3 contains 15 residues. Trimming took off 3 bases at V and 0 bases at J, with 12 bases between the two ends. For the CDR3, the DNA is TGCAGTGCTAGTTTTCCCCAGGGAGCCAAAAACATTCAGTACTTC. Translation gives CSASFPQGAKNIQYF.

The CDR3 sequence: CSAKDSGGISYEQYF. The CDR3 DNA reads as TGCAGTGCAAAAGATAGCGGGGGAATTTCCTACGAGCAGTACTTC. The J gene is TRBJ2-7, the V gene TRBV20-1; 9 positions agree with TRBD2. Germline lookup yields CDR1 DFQATT and CDR2 SNEGSKA (reference sequence). V was pared by 6 bases and J by 1 base, with 10 bases of the junction left unmatched. The CDR3 is 15 amino acids.

This clonotype has at least ten counts. This rearrangement joins TRBV7-9 to TRBJ2-7; 12 bases are a match to TRBD2. The CDR3 runs 14 residues. From germline, CDR1 is SEHNR and CDR2 FQNEAQ (reference sequence). The V and J ends lost 5 bases and 5 bases, in that order; junction bases with no gene match: 4. CDR3 loop: CASSILAGGHEQYF. Here the CDR3 DNA reads TGTGCCAGCAGCATACTAGCGGGAGGCCACGAGCAGTACTTC.

This chain joins TRBV7-9 and TRBJ1-1; tentative D call: TRBD1 (6 bases). CDR3 length equals 16 residues. CDR1 is SEHNR, CDR2 FQNEAQ, per germline (reference sequence). V was clipped by 5 bases and J by 1 base, with 17 bases between them. The DNA for the CDR3 is TGTGCCAGCAGCATAGGACGGGGGCGTGGGAACACTGAAGCTTTCTTT. This translates into CASSIGRGRGNTEAFF.

This clonotype was seen at least ten times. V gene TRBV3-1 combines with J gene TRBJ2-1; 12 nucleotides align to TRBD1. Germline V lookup: CDR1 LGHDT, CDR2 YNNKEL (reference sequence). CDR3 length: 15 amino acids. Trimming removed 5 bases from V and 8 bases from J; junction bases left unmatched: 7. The CDR3, as DNA: TGTGCCAGCAGCTCCGGGACAGGGGGCGCCTATGAGCAGTTCTTC. Translation: CASSSGTGGAYEQFF.

This clonotype was seen at least ten times. The chain has TRBV4-1 and TRBJ2-1; 8 positions match TRBD2. There are 17 residues in the CDR3. CDR1 and CDR2 from the germline V gene are MGHRA and YSYEKL. V shed 0 bases and J 7 bases; nucleotides not matched to a gene: 11. The CDR3, as DNA: TGCGCCAGCAGCCAAGATCGGCTAACTAGCGGTGCGAATGAGCAGTTCTTC. Encoded protein: CASSQDRLTSGANEQFF.

In its sample, this clonotype was seen many times. The V call is TRBV9, the J call TRBJ2-1, with a weak D call TRBD2 (6 bases). The CDR3 has 15 residues. CDR1 is SGDLS, CDR2 YYNGEE, per germline. V gave up 1 base and J gave up 6 bases, with 14 bases separating them. CDR3 sequence: CASSVFGTLGNEQFF. In nucleotides, the CDR3 is TGTGCCAGCAGCGTATTCGGGACTCTGGGCAATGAGCAGTTCTTC.

This clonotype appeared many times. The V gene is TRBV5-1, the J gene TRBJ1-6; 9 bases are shared with TRBD1. There are 15 residues in the CDR3. Trimming cost V 2 bases and J 7 bases; bases outside gene matches: 4. CDR1 is SGHRS and CDR2 is YFSETQ in the germline V gene. CDR3 amino acids: CASSLPGTGNSPLHF. CDR3 coding DNA: TGCGCCAGCAGCTTACCCGGGACAGGGAATTCACCCCTCCACTTT.